The 2 T cell receptor beta chains reported below all come from one sample, sequenced in a study of blood T cell repertoires in COVID-19. Sequencing was performed with immunoSEQ multiplex PCR; in TCRdb, only in-frame clones are kept and a portion is missing. The repertoire consists of 180,000 or so clones, with around 87% occurring once and the leading ten covering roughly 2.5%. Sequences were obtained from peripheral blood. The receptors stem from a middle-aged man with active or convalescent COVID-19.

The V gene is TRBV19, the J gene TRBJ1-2; 8 positions agree with TRBD1. The CDR3 consists of 16 residues. CDR1 and CDR2 from the germline V gene are LNHDA and SQIVND (reference sequence). Germline trimming cut 5 bases from V and 4 bases from J; bases unmatched to any gene: 12. CDR3 in DNA: TGTGCCAGTAGTTCCGGACAGGGAAAAGGAGGCTATGGCTACACCTTC. Translation: CASSSGQGKGGYGYTF.

The J gene is TRBJ2-5, the V gene TRBV5-1; TRBD1 matches at 7 bases. The CDR3 extends over 14 amino acids. Germline CDR1 reads SGHRS; CDR2 reads YFSETQ. Unmatched junction bases numbered 12, after V lost 4 bases and J lost 9 bases. The CDR3 region has the DNA TGCGCCAGCAGCCCCGGGACAGAAAGGTCGGCCCAGTACTTC. This sequence encodes CASSPGTERSAQYF.